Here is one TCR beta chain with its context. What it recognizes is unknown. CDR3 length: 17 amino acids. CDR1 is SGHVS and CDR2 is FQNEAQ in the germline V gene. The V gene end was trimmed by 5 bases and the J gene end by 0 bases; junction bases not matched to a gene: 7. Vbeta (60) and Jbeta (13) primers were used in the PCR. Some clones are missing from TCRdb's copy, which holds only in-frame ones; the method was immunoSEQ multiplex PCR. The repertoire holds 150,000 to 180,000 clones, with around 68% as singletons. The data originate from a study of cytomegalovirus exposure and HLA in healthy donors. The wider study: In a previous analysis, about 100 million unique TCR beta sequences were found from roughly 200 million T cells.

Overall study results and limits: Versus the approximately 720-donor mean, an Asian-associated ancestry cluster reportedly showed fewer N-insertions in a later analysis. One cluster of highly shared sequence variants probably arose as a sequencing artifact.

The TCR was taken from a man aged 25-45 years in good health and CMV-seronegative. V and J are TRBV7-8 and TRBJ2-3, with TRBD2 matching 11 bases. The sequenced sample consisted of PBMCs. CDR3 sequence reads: CASSRTSGGLSTDTQYF. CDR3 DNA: TGTGCCAGCAGCCGAACTAGCGGGGGCCTCAGCACAGATACGCAGTATTTT.